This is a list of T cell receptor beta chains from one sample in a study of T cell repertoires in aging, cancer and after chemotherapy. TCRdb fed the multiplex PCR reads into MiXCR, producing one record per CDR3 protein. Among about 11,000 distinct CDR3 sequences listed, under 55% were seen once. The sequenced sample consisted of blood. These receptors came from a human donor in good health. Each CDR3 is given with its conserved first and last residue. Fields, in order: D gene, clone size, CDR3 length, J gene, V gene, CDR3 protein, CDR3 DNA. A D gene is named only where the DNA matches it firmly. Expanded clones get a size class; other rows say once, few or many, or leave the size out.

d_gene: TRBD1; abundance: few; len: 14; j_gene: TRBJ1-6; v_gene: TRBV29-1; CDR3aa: CSVQSGTGDSPLHF; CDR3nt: TGCAGCGTCCAAAGCGGGACAGGGGATTCACCCCTCCACTTT
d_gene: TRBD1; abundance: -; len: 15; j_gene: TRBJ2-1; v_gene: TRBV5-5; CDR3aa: CASSLEGTGFNEQFF; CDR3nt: TGTGCCAGCAGCTTGGAGGGGACAGGGTTCAATGAGCAGTTCTTC
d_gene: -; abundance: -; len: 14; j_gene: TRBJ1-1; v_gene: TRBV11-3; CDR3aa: CASSLRDGHNEAFF; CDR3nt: TGTGCCAGCAGCCTGAGGGACGGGCACAATGAAGCTTTCTTT
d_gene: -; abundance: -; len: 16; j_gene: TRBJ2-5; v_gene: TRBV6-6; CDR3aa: CASSLVLTDGQETQYF; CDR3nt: TGTGCCAGCAGTTTGGTACTAACAGACGGGCAAGAGACCCAGTACTTC
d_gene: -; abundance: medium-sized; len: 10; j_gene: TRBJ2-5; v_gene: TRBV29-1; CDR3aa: CSVERETQYF; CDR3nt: TGCAGCGTTGAGAGGGAGACCCAGTACTTC
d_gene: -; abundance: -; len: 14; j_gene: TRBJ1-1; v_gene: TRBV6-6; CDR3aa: CASSELRGASEAFF; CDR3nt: TGTGCCAGCAGTGAACTGAGGGGGGCGTCTGAAGCTTTCTTT
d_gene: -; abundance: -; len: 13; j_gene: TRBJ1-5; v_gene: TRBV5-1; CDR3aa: CASSQTGVQPQHF; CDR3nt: TGCGCCAGCAGCCAGACGGGCGTGCAGCCCCAGCATTTT
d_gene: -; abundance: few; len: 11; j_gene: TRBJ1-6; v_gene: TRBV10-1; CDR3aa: CASSIVSPLHF; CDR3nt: TGCGCCAGCAGTATTGTTTCACCCCTCCACTTT
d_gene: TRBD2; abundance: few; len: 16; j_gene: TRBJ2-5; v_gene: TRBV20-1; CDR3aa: CSAREGLAGVEETQYF; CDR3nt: TGCAGTGCTAGAGAGGGACTAGCGGGAGTTGAAGAGACCCAGTACTTC
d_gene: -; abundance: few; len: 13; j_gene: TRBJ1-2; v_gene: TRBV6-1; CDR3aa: CASSESSNYGYTF; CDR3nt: TGTGCCAGCAGTGAAAGCAGCAACTATGGCTACACCTTC
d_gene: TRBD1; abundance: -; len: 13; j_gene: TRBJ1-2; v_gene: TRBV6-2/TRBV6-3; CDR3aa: CATSDRGDYGYTF; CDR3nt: TGTGCCACCTCCGACAGGGGGGATTATGGCTACACCTTC
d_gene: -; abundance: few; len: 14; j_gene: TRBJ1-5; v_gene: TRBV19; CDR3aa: CASSGQDIYQPQHF; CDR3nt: TGTGCCAGTAGTGGCCAGGACATCTATCAGCCCCAGCATTTT
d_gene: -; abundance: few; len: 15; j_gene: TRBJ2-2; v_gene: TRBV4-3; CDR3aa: CASSRSPTLTGELFF; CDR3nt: TGTGCCAGCAGCCGGTCCCCGACTTTGACCGGGGAGCTGTTTTTT
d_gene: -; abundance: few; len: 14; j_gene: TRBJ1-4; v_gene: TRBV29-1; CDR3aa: CSVGEGGGGEKLFF; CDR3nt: TGCAGCGTTGGGGAGGGAGGAGGAGGTGAAAAACTGTTTTTT
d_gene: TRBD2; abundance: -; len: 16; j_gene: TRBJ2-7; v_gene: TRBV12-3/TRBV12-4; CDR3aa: CASSPHPRDYSYEQYF; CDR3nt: TGTGCCAGCAGTCCTCACCCCCGGGACTACTCCTACGAGCAGTACTTC
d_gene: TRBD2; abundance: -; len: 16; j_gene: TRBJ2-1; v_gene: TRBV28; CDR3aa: CASSSGTSRSYNEQFF; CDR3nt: TGTGCCAGCAGCTCCGGGACTAGCAGATCCTACAATGAGCAGTTCTTC
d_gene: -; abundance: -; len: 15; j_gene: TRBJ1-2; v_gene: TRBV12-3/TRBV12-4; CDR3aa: CASLPSTSRAGGYTF; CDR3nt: TGTGCCAGCCTCCCAAGTACTTCTCGGGCGGGTGGCTACACCTTC
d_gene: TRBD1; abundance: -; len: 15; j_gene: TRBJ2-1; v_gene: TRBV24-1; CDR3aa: CATSDLGTGTYEQFF; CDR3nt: TGTGCCACCAGTGATTTGGGGACAGGAACGTACGAGCAGTTCTTC
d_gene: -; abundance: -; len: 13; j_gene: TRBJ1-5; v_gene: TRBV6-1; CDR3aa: CASSPTIGVPQHF; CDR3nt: TGTGCCAGCAGTCCTACTATTGGGGTGCCCCAGCATTTT
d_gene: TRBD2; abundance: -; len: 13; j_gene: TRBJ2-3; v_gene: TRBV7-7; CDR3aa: CASSRGLAPTQYF; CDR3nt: TGTGCCAGCAGCCGAGGACTAGCGCCTACGCAGTATTTT
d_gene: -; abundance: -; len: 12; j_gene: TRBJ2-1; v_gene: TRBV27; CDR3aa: CASSLGLGEQFF; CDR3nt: TGTGCCAGCAGTTTAGGATTGGGTGAGCAGTTCTTC
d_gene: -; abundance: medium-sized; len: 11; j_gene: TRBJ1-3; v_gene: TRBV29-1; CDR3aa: CSSVSGNTIYF; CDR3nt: TGCAGCTCTGTCTCGGGAAACACCATATATTTT
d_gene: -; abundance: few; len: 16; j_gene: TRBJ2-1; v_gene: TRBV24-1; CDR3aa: CATSERTASSYNEQFF; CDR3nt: TGTGCCACCAGTGAACGGACGGCTAGCTCCTACAATGAGCAGTTCTTC
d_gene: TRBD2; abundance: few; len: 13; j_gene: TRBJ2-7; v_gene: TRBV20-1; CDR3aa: CSARDGTSYEQYF; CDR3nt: TGCAGTGCTAGAGATGGGACTAGCTACGAGCAGTACTTC
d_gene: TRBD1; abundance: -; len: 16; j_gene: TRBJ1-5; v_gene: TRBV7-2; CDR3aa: CASSLGTVSGNQPQHF; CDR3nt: TGTGCCAGCAGCCTAGGGACAGTCTCCGGCAATCAGCCCCAGCATTTT
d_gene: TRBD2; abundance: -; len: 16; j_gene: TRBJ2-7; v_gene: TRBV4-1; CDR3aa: CASSQEEREVTYEQYF; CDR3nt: TGCGCCAGCAGCCAAGAGGAGCGGGAGGTAACCTACGAGCAGTACTTC
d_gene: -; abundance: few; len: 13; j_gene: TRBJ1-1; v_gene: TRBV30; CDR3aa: CAWSLQTNTEAFF; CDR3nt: TGTGCCTGGAGTTTACAGACGAACACTGAAGCTTTCTTT